Shown below are 15 T cell receptor beta chains from a single sample sequenced in a study of blood T cell repertoires in COVID-19. Using immunoSEQ multiplex PCR, the repertoire was profiled, and TCRdb retains in-frame clones only, with some absent. The top ten hold 0.94% of the sample, which has around 300,000 clones, around nine tenths seen once. Material: peripheral blood. The receptors stem from a woman in her thirties or forties who had recovered from COVID-19.

This clone has only one observation. The chain combines TRBV7-9 with TRBJ1-3, with unresolved D. The CDR3 is 14 amino acids. The germline V and J ends were trimmed by 2 bases and 0 bases, with 5 bases remaining between them. Looked up from germline, CDR1 is SEHNR and CDR2 is FQNEAQ (reference sequence). In DNA, the CDR3 is TGTGCCAGCAGCTTACCAGACTCTGGAAACACCATATATTTT. It encodes CASSLPDSGNTIYF.

The sample holds one count of this clone. This chain joins TRBV6-1 and TRBJ1-1; tentative D call: TRBD1 (5 bases). CDR3 size: 17 residues. V lost 1 base and J lost 0, with 15 bases in between. The germline V gene encodes CDR1 MNHNS and CDR2 SASEGT. The CDR3 loop reads CASSEGGQGLMNTEAFF. CDR3 bases: TGTGCCAGCAGTGAAGGAGGTCAGGGACTCATGAACACTGAAGCTTTCTTT.

V and J are TRBV15 and TRBJ2-3; D is possibly TRBD1 (5 bases). Germline V gives CDR1 LNHNV, CDR2 YYDKDF (reference sequence). The CDR3 is 16 residues long. V shed 1 base and J shed 5 bases, with 16 bases lying between them. The CDR3 sequence is CATSRGPAGSGDTQYF. CDR3 nucleotide sequence: TGTGCCACCAGCAGAGGCCCGGCAGGGTCGGGAGATACGCAGTATTTT.

CDR3 bases: TGTGCCAGCAGTGGGGGGCGGAAGGGTTTAACTAGCACAGATACGCAGTATTTT. It translates to CASSGGRKGLTSTDTQYF. The rearrangement joins TRBV25-1 to TRBJ2-3; tentatively, D is TRBD1 (6 bases). This CDR3 comprises 18 residues. CDR1 and CDR2 from the germline V gene are MGHDK and SYGVNS. Trimming shortened V by 4 bases and J by 0 bases, and 20 bases separated the two germline ends. The full variable domain, rest sourced from reference TRBV25-1 and TRBJ2-3, is EADIYQTPRYLVIGTGKKITLECSQTMGHDKMYWYQQDPGMELHLIHYSYGVNSTEKGDLSSESTVSRIRTEHFPLTLESARPSHTSQYLCASSGGRKGLTSTDTQYFGPGTRLTVL.

The rearrangement links TRBV11-2 to TRBJ1-1; 8 nucleotides align to TRBD1. The trim removed 3 bases at V and 3 bases at J, leaving 6 bases unmatched. CDR1 and CDR2 (germline): SGHAT, FQNNGV. CDR3 length: 15 amino acids. This CDR3 is CASSFGQGGDTEAFF. The CDR3 DNA sequence: TGTGCCAGCAGCTTTGGACAGGGTGGGGACACTGAAGCTTTCTTT.

This clone was seen only once. The V gene is TRBV12-3 or TRBV12-4, the J gene TRBJ2-5; a weak D match, TRBD1 (6 bases). V shed 4 bases and J shed 3 bases, with 6 bases lying between them. The CDR3 is 12 residues long. DNA for the CDR3: TGTGCCAGCAGTTGGACAGAAGAGACCCAGTACTTC. This sequence encodes CASSWTEETQYF.

This chain uses TRBV29-1 with TRBJ2-2; D is unclear. This CDR3 has 13 residues. V shed 3 bases and J shed 1 base, with 6 bases lying between them. The germline V gene encodes CDR1 SQVTM and CDR2 ANQGSEA. The CDR3 DNA follows: TGCAGCGTTGATGGCGGGAACACCGGGGAGCTGTTTTTT. Protein: CSVDGGNTGELFF.

V gene TRBV3-1 (or the pseudogene TRBV3-2) combines with J gene TRBJ2-1; tentative D call: TRBD2 (5 bases). Germline loops: CDR1 LGHDT, CDR2 YNNKEL (reference sequence). Trimming took 4 bases from V and 6 from J, leaving 16 bases between them. This CDR3 has 15 amino acids. The CDR3 here is CASSPPERVANEQFF. The CDR3 coding sequence is TGTGCCAGCAGCCCCCCGGAGAGGGTTGCCAATGAGCAGTTCTTC.

This chain joins TRBV27 and TRBJ2-7, with D uncertain. V was shortened by 4 bases and J by 2 bases, with 12 bases between the two germline ends. Germline CDR1 reads MNHEY; CDR2 reads SMNVEV (reference sequence). This CDR3 has 14 residues. The CDR3 loop reads CASSSSTYTYEQYF. CDR3 nucleotide sequence: TGTGCCAGCAGTTCCTCGACTTATACCTACGAGCAGTACTTC.

The chain carries TRBV7-3 and TRBJ2-5, with 7 bases matching TRBD2. The length of the CDR3 is 15 residues. CDR1 and CDR2 from the germline V gene are SGHTA and FQGTGA. J gave up 5 bases and V 2 bases, and 8 bases lay outside the gene matches. The CDR3 region has the DNA TGTGCCAGCAGCTTATCTGGCGGGAGCACGGAGACCCAGTACTTC. Residues: CASSLSGGSTETQYF.

CDR3: CASSRGRNYGYTF. The CDR3 DNA follows: TGTGCCAGCAGCCGTGGCCGCAACTATGGCTACACCTTC. The rearrangement joins TRBV6-5 to TRBJ1-2; D is uncertain. The germline CDR1 and CDR2 sequences are MNHEY and SVGAGI. V lost 6 bases and J lost 2, with 10 bases in between. CDR3 size: 13 residues.

The chain employs TRBV11-1 and TRBJ1-1, with unresolved D. The CDR3 has 13 amino acids. CDR1 and CDR2 (germline): SGHAT, FQDESV (reference sequence). V was pared by 3 bases and J by 3 bases, with 8 bases between. The CDR3 nucleotides read TGTGCCAGCAGCTTCGCGAGAGACACTGAAGCTTTCTTT. Translated, it gives CASSFARDTEAFF.

The rearrangement links TRBV24-1 to TRBJ2-3; 14 positions match TRBD2. V shed 4 bases, J shed 5 bases, and the junction held 10 bases outside the gene matches. CDR3 length equals 18 residues. Per the germline V gene, CDR1 is KGHDR and CDR2 is SFDVKD. The CDR3 is CATSDQRGGTSGRDTQYF. CDR3 nucleotide sequence: TGTGCCACCAGTGACCAACGAGGCGGGACTAGCGGGAGAGATACGCAGTATTTT.

The chain combines TRBV2 with TRBJ2-1, with 15 bases identical to TRBD2. The CDR3 totals 15 residues. CDR1 SNHLY and CDR2 FYNNEI come from the germline V gene. The junction had 0 bases not matched to a gene; V was cut back by 4 bases and J by 5 bases. CDR3 in DNA: TGTGCCAGCAGTGGGACTAGCGGGAGGGACAATGAGCAGTTCTTC. Translation gives CASSGTSGRDNEQFF.

The rearrangement joins TRBV20-1 to TRBJ1-6, with 8 bases fitting TRBD1. In germline, CDR1 is DFQATT, CDR2 SNEGSKA (reference sequence). The length of the CDR3 is 14 residues. The J segment lost 9 bases and the V segment lost 3 bases, leaving 7 bases of the junction unmatched. CDR3 in amino acids: CSASGGTGSSPLHF. The DNA of the CDR3 is TGCAGTGCTAGTGGTGGGACAGGTAGTTCACCCCTCCACTTT.